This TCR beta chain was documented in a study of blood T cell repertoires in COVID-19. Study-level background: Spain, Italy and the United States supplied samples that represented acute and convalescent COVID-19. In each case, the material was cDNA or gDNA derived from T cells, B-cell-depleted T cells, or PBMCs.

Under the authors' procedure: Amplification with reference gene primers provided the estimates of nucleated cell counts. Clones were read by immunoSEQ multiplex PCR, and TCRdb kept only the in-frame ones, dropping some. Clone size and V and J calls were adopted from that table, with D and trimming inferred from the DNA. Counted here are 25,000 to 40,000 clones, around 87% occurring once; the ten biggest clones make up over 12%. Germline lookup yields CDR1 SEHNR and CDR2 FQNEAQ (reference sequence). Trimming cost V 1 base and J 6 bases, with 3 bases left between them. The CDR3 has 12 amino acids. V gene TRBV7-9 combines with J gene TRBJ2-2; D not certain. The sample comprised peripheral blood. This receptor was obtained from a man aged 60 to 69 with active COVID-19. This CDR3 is CASSLVSGELFF. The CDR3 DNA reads TGTGCCAGCAGCTTAGTCTCCGGGGAGCTGTTTTTT. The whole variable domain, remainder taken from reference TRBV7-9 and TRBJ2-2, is DTGVSQNPRHKITKRGQNVTFRCDPISEHNRLYWYRQTLGQGPEFLTYFQNEAQLEKSRLLSDRFSAERPKGSFSTLEIQRTEQGDSAMYLCASSLVSGELFFGEGSRLTVL.